This TCR beta chain is drawn from a study of blood T cell repertoires in COVID-19. Study overall: Both acute and convalescent COVID-19 samples were obtained from the United States, Italy and Spain. PBMCs, B-cell-depleted T cells, or T cells provided the cDNA or gDNA that made up the material.

Produced via immunoSEQ multiplex PCR; TCRdb's table is partial and in-frame only. The sample includes approximately 670,000 clones, 80% to 90% of them seen just once. The germline V gene encodes CDR1 SGHRS and CDR2 YFSETQ. The V end lost 0 bases, the J end lost 0 bases, and 10 bases lay between the germline ends. The CDR3 loop spans 15 amino acids. Sequencing was performed on peripheral blood. This receptor was obtained from a woman aged 18-29 years with acute or convalescent COVID-19. The chain is built from TRBV5-1 and TRBJ2-7, with D tentatively TRBD1 (6 bases). CDR3 amino acids: CASSLEDSFSYEQYF. The CDR3 region has the DNA TGCGCCAGCAGCTTGGAGGACAGCTTCTCCTACGAGCAGTACTTC.